The source of this T cell receptor beta chain is a study of blood T cell repertoires in COVID-19. Original data processing: Estimation of nucleated cell counts was performed using reference gene primer amplification. The method was immunoSEQ multiplex PCR; TCRdb's version includes in-frame clones alone and lacks a portion of them. V and J calls and clone size follow that table, whereas D and trimming were derived from the DNA. The table records fewer than 500,000 clones, roughly 90% of them present only once. CDR3 size: 14 residues. The V gene end was trimmed by 6 bases and the J gene end by 6 bases; junction bases not matched to a gene: 8. Germline-derived CDR1 and CDR2 are MNHEY and SVGAGI.

The genes are TRBV6-5 and TRBJ1-2, with 9 bases identical to TRBD1. The specimen sequenced was peripheral blood. The clonotype originates from a man younger than 30 with COVID-19, enrolled during active disease. The CDR3 here is CASSLRTGDDGYTF. The CDR3 DNA reads TGTGCCAGCAGCCTACGGACAGGGGACGATGGCTACACCTTC.